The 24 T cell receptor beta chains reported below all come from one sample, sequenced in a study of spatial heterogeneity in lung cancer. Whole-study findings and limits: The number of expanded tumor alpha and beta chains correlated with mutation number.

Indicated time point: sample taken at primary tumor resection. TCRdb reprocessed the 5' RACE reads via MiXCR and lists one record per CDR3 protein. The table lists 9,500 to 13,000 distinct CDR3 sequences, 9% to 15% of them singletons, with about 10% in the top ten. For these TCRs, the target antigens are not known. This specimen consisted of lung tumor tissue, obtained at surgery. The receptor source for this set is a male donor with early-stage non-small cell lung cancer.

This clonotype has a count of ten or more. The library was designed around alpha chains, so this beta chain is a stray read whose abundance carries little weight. The CDR3 DNA reads as TGTGCCAGCAGTTTATGGACAGGGGACAATGAGCAGTTCTTC. This encodes CASSLWTGDNEQFF. This chain uses TRBV27 with TRBJ2-1; 9 positions agree with TRBD1. With 1 base clipped from V and 5 bases from J, the junction kept 0 bases outside the gene matches. CDR1 is MNHEY and CDR2 is SMNVEV in the germline V gene (reference sequence). The CDR3 consists of 14 residues.

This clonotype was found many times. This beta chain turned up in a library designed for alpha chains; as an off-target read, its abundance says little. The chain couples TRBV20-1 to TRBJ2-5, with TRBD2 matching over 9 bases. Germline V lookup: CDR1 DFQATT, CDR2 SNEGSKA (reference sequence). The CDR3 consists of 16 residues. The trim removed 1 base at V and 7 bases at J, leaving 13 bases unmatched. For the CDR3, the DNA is TGCAGTGCTAGAGGAAGTAGTAGCGGGGGCCTTGGGACCCAGTACTTC. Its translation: CSARGSSSGGLGTQYF.

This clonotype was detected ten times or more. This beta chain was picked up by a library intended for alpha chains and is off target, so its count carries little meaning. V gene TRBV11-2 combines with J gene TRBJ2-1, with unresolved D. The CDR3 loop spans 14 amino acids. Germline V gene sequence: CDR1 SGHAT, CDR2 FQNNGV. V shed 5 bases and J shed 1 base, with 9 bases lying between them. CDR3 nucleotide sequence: TGTGCCAGCAGCCTTCAAGGATCCTACAATGAGCAGTTCTTC. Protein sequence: CASSLQGSYNEQFF.

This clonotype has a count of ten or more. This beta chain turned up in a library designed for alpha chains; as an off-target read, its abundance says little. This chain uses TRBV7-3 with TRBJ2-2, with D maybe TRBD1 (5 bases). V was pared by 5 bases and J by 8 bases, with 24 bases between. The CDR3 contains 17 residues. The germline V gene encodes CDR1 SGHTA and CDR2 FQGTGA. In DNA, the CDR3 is TGTGCCAGCAGCCCAAGGATAGGGGTCGCTCCTCAGGGGGAGCTGTTTTTT. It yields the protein CASSPRIGVAPQGELFF.

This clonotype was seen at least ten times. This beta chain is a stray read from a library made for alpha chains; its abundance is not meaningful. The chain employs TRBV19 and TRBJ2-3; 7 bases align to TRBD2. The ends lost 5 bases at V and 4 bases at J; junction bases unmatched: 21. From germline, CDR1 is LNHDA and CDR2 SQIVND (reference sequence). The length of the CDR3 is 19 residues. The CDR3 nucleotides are TGTGCCAGTAGTCAGTCCATCTGGGGCGGGAGAGCAGTCGCAGATACGCAGTATTTT. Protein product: CASSQSIWGGRAVADTQYF.

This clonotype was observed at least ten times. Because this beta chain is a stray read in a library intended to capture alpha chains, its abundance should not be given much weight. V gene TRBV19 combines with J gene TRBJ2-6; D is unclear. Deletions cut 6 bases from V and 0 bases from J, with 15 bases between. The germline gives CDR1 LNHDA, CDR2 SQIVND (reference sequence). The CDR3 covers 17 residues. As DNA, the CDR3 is TGTGCCAGTAGCCGAAAAAGGGATACCTCTGGGGCCAACGTCCTGACTTTC. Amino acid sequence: CASSRKRDTSGANVLTF.

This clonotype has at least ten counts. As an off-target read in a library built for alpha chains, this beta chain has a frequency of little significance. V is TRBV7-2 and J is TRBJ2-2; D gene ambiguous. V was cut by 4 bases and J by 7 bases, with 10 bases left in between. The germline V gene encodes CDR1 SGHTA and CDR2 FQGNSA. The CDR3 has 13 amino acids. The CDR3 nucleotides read TGTGCCAGCAGCTGGGTTAGGAGCGGGGAGCTGTTTTTT. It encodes CASSWVRSGELFF.

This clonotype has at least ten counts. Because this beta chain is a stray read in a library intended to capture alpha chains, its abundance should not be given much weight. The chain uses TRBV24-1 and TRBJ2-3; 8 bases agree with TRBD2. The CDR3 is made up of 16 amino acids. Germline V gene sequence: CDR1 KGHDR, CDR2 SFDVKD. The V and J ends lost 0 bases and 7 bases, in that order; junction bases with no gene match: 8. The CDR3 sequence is CATSDLRSGGTYTQYF. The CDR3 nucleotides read TGTGCCACCAGTGATTTGCGGAGCGGGGGCACCTATACGCAGTATTTT.

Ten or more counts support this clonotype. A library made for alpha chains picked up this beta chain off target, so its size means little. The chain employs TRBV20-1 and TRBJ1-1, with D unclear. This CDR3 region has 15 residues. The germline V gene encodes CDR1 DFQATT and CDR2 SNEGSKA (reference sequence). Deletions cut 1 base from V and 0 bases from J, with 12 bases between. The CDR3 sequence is CSARGVWGMNTEAFF. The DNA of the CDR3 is TGCAGTGCTAGAGGGGTCTGGGGAATGAACACTGAAGCTTTCTTT.

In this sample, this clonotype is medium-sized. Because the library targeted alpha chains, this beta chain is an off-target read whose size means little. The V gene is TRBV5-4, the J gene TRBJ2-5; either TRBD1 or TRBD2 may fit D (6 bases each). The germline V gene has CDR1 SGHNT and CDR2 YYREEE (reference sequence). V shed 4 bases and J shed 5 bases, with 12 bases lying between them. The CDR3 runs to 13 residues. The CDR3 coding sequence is TGTGCCAGCAGCCCCACGGGGGCGGAGACCCAGTACTTC. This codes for CASSPTGAETQYF.

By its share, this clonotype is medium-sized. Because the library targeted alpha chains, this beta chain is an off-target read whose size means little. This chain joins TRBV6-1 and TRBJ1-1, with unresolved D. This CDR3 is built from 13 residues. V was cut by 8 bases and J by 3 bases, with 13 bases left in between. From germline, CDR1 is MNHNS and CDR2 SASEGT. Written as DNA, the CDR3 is TGTGCCAGCCGGTTCGGGAGGGACACTGAAGCTTTCTTT. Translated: CASRFGRDTEAFF.

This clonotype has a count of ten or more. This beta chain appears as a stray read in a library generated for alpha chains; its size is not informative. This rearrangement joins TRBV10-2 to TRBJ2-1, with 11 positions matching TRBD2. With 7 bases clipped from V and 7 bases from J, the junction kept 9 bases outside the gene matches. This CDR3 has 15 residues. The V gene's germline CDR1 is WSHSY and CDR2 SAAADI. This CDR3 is CASNPGTSGRNEQFF. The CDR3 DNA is TGCGCCAGCAATCCCGGGACTAGCGGCCGGAATGAGCAGTTCTTC.

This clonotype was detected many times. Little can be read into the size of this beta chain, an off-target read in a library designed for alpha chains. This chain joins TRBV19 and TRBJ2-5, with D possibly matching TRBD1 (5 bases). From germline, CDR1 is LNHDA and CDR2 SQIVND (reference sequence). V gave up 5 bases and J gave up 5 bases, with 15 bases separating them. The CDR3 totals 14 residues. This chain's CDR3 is CASSSPPGMETQYF. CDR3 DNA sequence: TGTGCCAGTAGTTCACCACCAGGGATGGAGACCCAGTACTTC.

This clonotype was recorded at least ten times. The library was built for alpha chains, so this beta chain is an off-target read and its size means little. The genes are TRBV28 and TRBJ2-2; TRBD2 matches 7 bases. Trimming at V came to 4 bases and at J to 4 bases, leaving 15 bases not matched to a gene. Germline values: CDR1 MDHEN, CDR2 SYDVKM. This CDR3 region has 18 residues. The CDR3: CASSSQREVRLGTGELFF. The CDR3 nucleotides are TGTGCCAGCAGTTCCCAGCGGGAAGTACGACTTGGCACCGGGGAGCTGTTTTTT.

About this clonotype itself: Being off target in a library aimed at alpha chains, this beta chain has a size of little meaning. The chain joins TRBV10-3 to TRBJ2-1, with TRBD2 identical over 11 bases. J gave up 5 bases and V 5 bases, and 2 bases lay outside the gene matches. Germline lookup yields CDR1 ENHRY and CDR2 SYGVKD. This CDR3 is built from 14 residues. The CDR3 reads CAISTSGSDNEQFF. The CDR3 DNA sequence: TGTGCCATCAGTACTAGCGGGAGCGACAATGAGCAGTTCTTC.

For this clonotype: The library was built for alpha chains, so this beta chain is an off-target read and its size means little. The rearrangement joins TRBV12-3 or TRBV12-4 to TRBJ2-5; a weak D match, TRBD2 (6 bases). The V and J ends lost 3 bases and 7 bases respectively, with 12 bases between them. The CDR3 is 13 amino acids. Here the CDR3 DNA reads TGTGCCAGCAGTTTGGGACTCAAGGGGACCCAGTACTTC. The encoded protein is CASSLGLKGTQYF.

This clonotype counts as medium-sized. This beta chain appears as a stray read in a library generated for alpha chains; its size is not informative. CDR3 nucleotides: TGTGCCAGCAGTCTGGGGGCCGCCGCCGGGGAGCTGTTTTTT. It is translated as CASSLGAAAGELFF. The V call is TRBV27, the J call TRBJ2-2; D perhaps matches TRBD1 (6 bases). Germline CDR1 reads MNHEY; CDR2 reads SMNVEV (reference sequence). This CDR3 has 14 amino acids. Trimming removed 5 bases at V and 6 bases at J, with 13 bases between.

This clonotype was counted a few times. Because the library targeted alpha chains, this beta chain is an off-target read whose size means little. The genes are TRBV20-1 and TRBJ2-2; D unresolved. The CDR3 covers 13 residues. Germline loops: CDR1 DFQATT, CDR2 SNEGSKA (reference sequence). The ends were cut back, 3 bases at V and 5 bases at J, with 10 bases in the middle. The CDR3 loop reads CSASPFGTGELFF. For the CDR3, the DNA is TGCAGTGCTAGTCCCTTTGGGACCGGGGAGCTGTTTTTT.

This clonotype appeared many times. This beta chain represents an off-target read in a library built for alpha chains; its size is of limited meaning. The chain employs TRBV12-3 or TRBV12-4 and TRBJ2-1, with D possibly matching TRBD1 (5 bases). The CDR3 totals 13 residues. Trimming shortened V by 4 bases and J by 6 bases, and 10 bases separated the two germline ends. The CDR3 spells CASSSTQGNEQFF. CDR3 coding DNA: TGTGCCAGCAGTTCAACCCAGGGCAATGAGCAGTTCTTC.

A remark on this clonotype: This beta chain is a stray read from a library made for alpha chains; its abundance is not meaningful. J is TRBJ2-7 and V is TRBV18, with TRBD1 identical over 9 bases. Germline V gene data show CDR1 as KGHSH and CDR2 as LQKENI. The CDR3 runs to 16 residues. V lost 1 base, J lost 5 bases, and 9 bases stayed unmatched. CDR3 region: CASSPQPGTGPNEQYV. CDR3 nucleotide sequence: TGTGCCAGCTCACCACAGCCCGGGACAGGGCCCAACGAGCAGTACGTC.

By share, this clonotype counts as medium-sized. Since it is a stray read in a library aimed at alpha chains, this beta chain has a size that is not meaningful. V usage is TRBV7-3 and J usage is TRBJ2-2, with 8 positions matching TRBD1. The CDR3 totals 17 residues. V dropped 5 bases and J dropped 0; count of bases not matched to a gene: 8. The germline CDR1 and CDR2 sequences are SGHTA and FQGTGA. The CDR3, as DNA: TGTGCCAGCAGCCTAAGTCCGACAGGGGCGAACACCGGGGAGCTGTTTTTT. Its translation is CASSLSPTGANTGELFF.

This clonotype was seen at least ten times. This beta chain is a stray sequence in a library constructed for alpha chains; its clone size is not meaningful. The CDR3 region has the DNA TGCAGTGCTAGAACAGGCGGATATGGCTACACCTTC. Amino acid sequence: CSARTGGYGYTF. The chain has TRBV20-1 and TRBJ1-2, with D perhaps matching TRBD1 (5 bases). CDR1 is DFQATT and CDR2 is SNEGSKA in the germline V gene (reference sequence). The CDR3 covers 12 residues. Trimming left V 2 bases short and J 5 bases short, with 9 bases between.

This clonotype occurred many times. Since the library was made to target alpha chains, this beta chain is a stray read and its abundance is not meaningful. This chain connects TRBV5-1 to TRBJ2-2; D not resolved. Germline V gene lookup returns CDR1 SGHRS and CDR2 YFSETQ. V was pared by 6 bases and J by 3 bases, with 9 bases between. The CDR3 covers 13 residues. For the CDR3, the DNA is TGCGCCAGCATGGGGTCGGACACCGGGGAGCTGTTTTTT. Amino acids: CASMGSDTGELFF.

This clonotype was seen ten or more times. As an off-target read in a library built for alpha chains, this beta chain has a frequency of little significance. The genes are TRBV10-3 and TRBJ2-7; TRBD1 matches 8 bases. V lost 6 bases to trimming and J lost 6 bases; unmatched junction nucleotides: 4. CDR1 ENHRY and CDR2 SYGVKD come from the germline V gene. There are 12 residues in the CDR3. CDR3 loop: CAISGQGGEQYF. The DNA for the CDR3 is TGTGCCATCAGCGGACAGGGAGGCGAGCAGTACTTC.